This TCR beta chain is from a study of blood T cell repertoires in COVID-19 (dated by TCRdb to about 2020). Context from the whole study: Collaborator samples came from the United States, Italy and Spain and covered acute and convalescent phases of COVID-19. The dataset comprised deeply sampled blood TCRbeta repertoires from subjects exposed to, actively infected with, or recovered from COVID-19. Nearly every sample came with metadata listing a de-identified subject ID, COVID-19 status, age in years and sex. The repertoires were released in a freely available public database meant as a resource for research on the immune response to SARS-CoV-2. Samples were obtained from the ongoing ImmuneRACE study (first 160 participants) and from about 1,300 subjects provided by 6 global collaborators. Where available, HLA class I and class II types were obtained from metadata supplied by the sample provider rather than from assay-based typing. The prospective study material was composed of cDNA or gDNA derived from T cells, B-cell-depleted T cells, or PBMCs.

The V and J ends are trimmed by 5 bases and 9 bases, leaving 11 bases between them. Looking up the germline V gene yields CDR1 SQVTM and CDR2 ANQGSEA. The CDR3 spans 11 residues, from the cysteine through the phenylalanine. Only the CDR3 part of the read is kept: 33 bases, read in frame from the first base. Participants in the prospective study were aged about 18 to 95 years, lived in more than 20 United States geographic areas, and enrolled through a virtual design. Cohort assignment in the prospective study relied on participant-reported clinical history from a screening survey and a study questionnaire. ImmuneRACE Cohort 3 recovered participants were defined by two consecutive negative NP/OP PCR tests, healthcare professional clearance, or symptom resolution. In the prospective study, whole blood, serum and a nasopharyngeal or oropharyngeal swab were collected from each participant by mobile phlebotomists. Prospective study participants could optionally give additional blood draws and questionnaires over an approximately 2-month period. Before DNA extraction, prospective study blood samples were shipped either frozen or at room temperature.

TCRbeta CDR3 regions were amplified from genomic DNA using the immunoSEQ Assay, a bias-controlled multiplex PCR. The study's own analysis went as follows. The number of nucleated cells in each sample was estimated by amplification of reference gene primers within the assay. Sequence reads were collapsed and filtered to measure the absolute abundance of every unique TCRbeta CDR3 rearrangement. For each sample, productive Simpson clonality was calculated by taking the square root of Simpson's diversity index across productive rearrangements. Drawn from immuneACCESS, this table holds only the in-frame rearrangements with V and J called that TCRdb kept. Clones are partly lost; checked studies trace under half to an unresolved V gene and leave the rest unexplained. For V, J and clone size, that table is used; D and trimming come from the DNA. Here the sample has 200,000 to 250,000 clones; about 79% occur a single time. The top ten clones comprise about 3.3% of the sample.

Overall study outcomes, separate from this receptor: How much clinical and demographic metadata was included differed by source and by participant, and the metadata was provided uncurated.

Comment on this clone: What antigen it recognizes has not been identified. The record has no base qualities; no much larger clone is one base away.

This clonotype was obtained from a woman aged 60-75 years who had recovered from COVID-19. The chain is assembled from TRBV29-1 and TRBJ2-1, with a tentative D gene TRBD1 over 6 matching bases. The material sequenced was PBMCs or T cells enriched from blood (not recorded which). The DNA reads TGCAGCGTTTGGGGGCGGGCTGAGCAGTTCTTC. It specifies CSVWGRAEQFF.